Listed below are T cell receptor beta chains from one sample, sequenced in a study of T cell responses to AZD1222 COVID-19 vaccine. TCRdb's copy holds only in-frame clones and misses some; the assay was immunoSEQ multiplex PCR. The data hold about 120,000 clones, with less than 90% observed a single time. Sequences were derived from peripheral blood, sampled on day 0 of AZD1222 vaccination. These TCRs come from an adult in good health. Both conserved end residues are part of each CDR3. D genes are given only for firm matches. A row's size may be missing; if present it is once, few, many or a size class.

J gene: TRBJ1-6
V gene: TRBV7-3
D gene: .
clone size: .
CDR3 DNA: TGTGCCAGCAGTGCCGGACCCCCGAGTTCACCCCTCCACTTT
CDR3 protein: CASSAGPPSSPLHF

J gene: TRBJ1-1
V gene: TRBV2
D gene: .
clone size: .
CDR3 DNA: TGTGCCAGCAGCCTAAGGGGGGGACTGGCGGCTTTCTTT
CDR3 protein: CASSLRGGLAAFF

J gene: TRBJ1-1
V gene: TRBV9
D gene: .
clone size: once
CDR3 DNA: TGTGCCAGCAGCGTAGGGGGTATTATGAACACTGAAGCTTTCTTT
CDR3 protein: CASSVGGIMNTEAFF

J gene: TRBJ2-3
V gene: TRBV11-2
D gene: .
clone size: .
CDR3 DNA: TGTGCCAGCAGCTTAGGTACAGATACGCAGTATTTT
CDR3 protein: CASSLGTDTQYF

J gene: TRBJ1-1
V gene: TRBV5-1
D gene: TRBD1
clone size: .
CDR3 DNA: TGCGCCAGCAGCTCCGCCACAGGGGGTACCGTCACTGAAGCTTTCTTT
CDR3 protein: CASSSATGGTVTEAFF

J gene: TRBJ1-5
V gene: TRBV21-1
D gene: .
clone size: .
CDR3 DNA: TGTGCCAGCAGCAAACCCCCCCGGGACAGTGGGAATCAGCCCCAGCATTTT
CDR3 protein: CASSKPPRDSGNQPQHF

J gene: TRBJ2-1
V gene: TRBV6-5
D gene: .
clone size: .
CDR3 DNA: TGTGCCAGCAGCCCCCGGCTCAGCTCCTACAATGAGCAGTTCTTC
CDR3 protein: CASSPRLSSYNEQFF

J gene: TRBJ1-6
V gene: TRBV3-1/TRBV3-2
D gene: TRBD1
clone size: .
CDR3 DNA: TGTGCCACAGAGAGGACAGGGCTGGGGAATTCACCCCTCCACTTT
CDR3 protein: CATERTGLGNSPLHF

J gene: TRBJ2-1
V gene: TRBV5-1
D gene: TRBD2
clone size: .
CDR3 DNA: TGCGCCAGCAGCTTTGGCGGGAGGGCCTACAATGAGCAGTTCTTC
CDR3 protein: CASSFGGRAYNEQFF

J gene: TRBJ2-2
V gene: TRBV2
D gene: TRBD1
clone size: .
CDR3 DNA: TGTGCCAGCAGTGACACCAACAGGGGACCCACCGGGGAGCTGTTTTTT
CDR3 protein: CASSDTNRGPTGELFF

J gene: TRBJ1-4
V gene: TRBV10-3
D gene: TRBD1
clone size: .
CDR3 DNA: TGTGCCATCAGTGCAGGGGGGATAACAACTAATGAAAAACTGTTTTTT
CDR3 protein: CAISAGGITTNEKLFF

J gene: TRBJ2-7
V gene: TRBV5-1
D gene: TRBD1
clone size: .
CDR3 DNA: TGCGCCAGCAGCTTGAGGGGGCAACCCTACGAGCAGTACTTC
CDR3 protein: CASSLRGQPYEQYF

J gene: TRBJ1-6
V gene: TRBV3-1/TRBV3-2
D gene: TRBD1
clone size: .
CDR3 DNA: TGTGCCAGCAGCCAAAACAGGGGGCTAGGGTATAATTCACCCCTCCACTTT
CDR3 protein: CASSQNRGLGYNSPLHF

J gene: TRBJ1-3
V gene: TRBV29-1
D gene: TRBD1
clone size: .
CDR3 DNA: TGCAGCACGACAGGGCTCTCTGGAAACACCATATATTTT
CDR3 protein: CSTTGLSGNTIYF

J gene: TRBJ2-1
V gene: TRBV24-1
D gene: .
clone size: few
CDR3 DNA: TGTGCCACCAGTGACCCCCGAGGGGGGGCTAGGGGTGAGCAGTTCTTC
CDR3 protein: CATSDPRGGARGEQFF

J gene: TRBJ2-7
V gene: TRBV5-4
D gene: TRBD1
clone size: .
CDR3 DNA: TGTGCCAGCAGCTCCGGGACAGATTACGGGCAGTACTTC
CDR3 protein: CASSSGTDYGQYF

J gene: TRBJ2-7
V gene: TRBV28
D gene: .
clone size: .
CDR3 DNA: TGTGCCAGCAGCCCTCCCTCAAGCTCCTACGAGCAGTACTTC
CDR3 protein: CASSPPSSSYEQYF

J gene: TRBJ2-7
V gene: TRBV28
D gene: .
clone size: .
CDR3 DNA: TGTGCCAGCGGGGGCTACTCCCCCTACGAGCAGTACTTC
CDR3 protein: CASGGYSPYEQYF

J gene: TRBJ2-7
V gene: TRBV19
D gene: TRBD2
clone size: .
CDR3 DNA: TGTGCCAGTAGTATAGACAGCAGGACTAGCGGGAGTATGAACTTC
CDR3 protein: CASSIDSRTSGSMNF

J gene: TRBJ2-2
V gene: TRBV19
D gene: .
clone size: .
CDR3 DNA: TGTGCCAGTAGTATTCGGGGGCCCGACAGCCCTCGCGGGGAGCTGTTTTTT
CDR3 protein: CASSIRGPDSPRGELFF

J gene: TRBJ1-5
V gene: TRBV5-5
D gene: .
clone size: .
CDR3 DNA: TGTGCCAGCAGCCCCCCCGATAAGATTGGGTCCCAGCATTTT
CDR3 protein: CASSPPDKIGSQHF